The T cell receptor beta chain under discussion was sequenced for a study of blood T cell repertoires in COVID-19. Study-level information: Acute and convalescent COVID-19 specimens originated in the United States, Italy and Spain.

Only in-frame clones appear in the TCRdb table, and some are missing; sequencing was by immunoSEQ multiplex PCR. This sample has 250,000 to 300,000 clones, with around nine tenths found just once. The receptor's source is a woman in her twenties or thirties with COVID-19, enrolled during active disease. Sequenced input: peripheral blood.

The CDR3 sequence: CASSLQGFF. The CDR3 DNA reads as TGTGCCAGCAGCCTTCAGGGTTTCTTT. This chain uses TRBV7-8 with TRBJ1-1; D possibly corresponds to TRBD1 (5 bases). Germline CDR1 and CDR2: SGHVS and FQNEAQ. The germline V and J ends were trimmed by 5 bases and 13 bases, with 8 bases remaining between them. This CDR3 contains 9 residues.